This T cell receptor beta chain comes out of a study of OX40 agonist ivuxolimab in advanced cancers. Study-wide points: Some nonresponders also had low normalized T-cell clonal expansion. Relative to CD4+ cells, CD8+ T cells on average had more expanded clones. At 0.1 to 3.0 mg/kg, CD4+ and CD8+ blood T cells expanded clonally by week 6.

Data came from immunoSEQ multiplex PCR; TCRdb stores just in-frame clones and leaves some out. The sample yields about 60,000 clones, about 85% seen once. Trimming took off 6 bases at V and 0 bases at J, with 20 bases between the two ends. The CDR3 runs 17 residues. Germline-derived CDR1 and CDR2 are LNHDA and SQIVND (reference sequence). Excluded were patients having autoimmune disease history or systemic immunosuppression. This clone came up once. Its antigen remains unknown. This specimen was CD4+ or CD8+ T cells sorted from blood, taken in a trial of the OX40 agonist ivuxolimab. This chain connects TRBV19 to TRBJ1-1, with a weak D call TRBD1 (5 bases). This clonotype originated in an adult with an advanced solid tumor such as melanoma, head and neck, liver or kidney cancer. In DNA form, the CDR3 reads TGTGCCAGTAGCATAAAAACAGGTTCGTATGTGAACACTGAAGCTTTCTTT. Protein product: CASSIKTGSYVNTEAFF. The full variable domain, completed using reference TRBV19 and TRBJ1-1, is DGGITQSPKYLFRKEGQNVTLSCEQNLNHDAMYWYRQDPGQGLRLIYYSQIVNDFQKGDIAEGYSVSREKKESFPLTVTSAQKNPTAFYLCASSIKTGSYVNTEAFFGQGTRLTVV.